These T cell receptor beta chains were read from a single sample in a study of siplizumab effects on memory and regulatory T cells. Sequenced by immunoSEQ multiplex PCR; TCRdb stores in-frame clones only, minus some. The table lists fewer than 65,000 clones, over 90% of them singletons, with 17% in the top ten. Sequencing input: CD8+ T cells sorted from blood. The receptors stem from a human donor in good health. Both conserved end residues are part of each CDR3.

>TRBV2|TRBJ2-6
CASSEYHGLSGANVLTF
>TRBV28|TRBJ1-2
CASSSGTGFWYGYTF
>TRBV27|TRBJ2-7
CASGRTGSYEQYF
>TRBV27|TRBJ2-1
CASSFLAGGDEQFF
>TRBV4-1|TRBJ1-2
CASSHGPQGRRGYTF
>TRBV11-1|TRBJ2-5
CASSPKGGYQETQYF
>TRBV19|TRBJ2-1
CASSPPQRELRFF
>TRBV28|.
CASSTSGVAGFAHEQYF
>TRBV6-1|TRBJ2-2
CASSDWGTGTRNTGELFF
>TRBV11-2|TRBJ2-7
CASSFSPPHGGLGEQYF
>TRBV10-1|TRBJ2-7
CASSESGTGDYEQYF
>TRBV30|TRBJ2-7
CAGEWGLYEQYF
>TRBV9|TRBJ1-2
CASSVVGREDGYTF
>TRBV28|TRBJ2-3
CASSYLDRPTDTQYF
>TRBV19|TRBJ1-2
CASYGGDYTF
>TRBV9|TRBJ1-5
CASSTLAGTGPLYSNQPQHF
>TRBV27|TRBJ2-2
CASKEDGASGRAFTGELFF
>TRBV7-9|TRBJ2-1
CASSPLAGDLSYNEQFF
>TRBV4-1|TRBJ2-5
CASSQMDREGATQYF
>TRBV5-1|TRBJ1-4
CASSLVGFREKLFF
>TRBV18|TRBJ2-7
CASSPPETWHEQYF
>TRBV6-6|TRBJ1-5
CASRDGLGNQPQHF
>TRBV30|TRBJ2-2
CAWIPGEYTGELFF
>TRBV29-1|TRBJ2-7
CSVEIDRSYEQYF
>TRBV7-9|TRBJ1-1
CASSLEAGGVAEAFF
>TRBV6-1|TRBJ1-1
CASTPGATEAFF
>TRBV6-4|TRBJ2-2
CASSESGDTGELFF
>TRBV7-3|TRBJ2-2
CASSPTTSSGELFF
>TRBV9|TRBJ2-7
CASSPYDEDYEQYF
>TRBV10-3|TRBJ1-2
CAISESGTGAGGYTF
>TRBV7-9|TRBJ1-4
CASSAPSTNEKLFF
>TRBV30|TRBJ2-7
CALVGQPYEQYF
>TRBV4-1|TRBJ2-7
CASSQGLGPYEQYF
>TRBV9|TRBJ2-3
CASSVVPLREVLLDTQYF
>TRBV5-4|TRBJ2-5
CASSRGRETQYF
>TRBV7-9|TRBJ1-5
CASSFPMEPQHF
>TRBV7-9|TRBJ1-2
CASSPNNERADTF
>TRBV27|TRBJ1-1
CASSPLTVMNTEAFF
>TRBV10-3|TRBJ1-1
CAISEVGQAMNTEAFF
>TRBV7-3|TRBJ2-1
CASSLDYYNEQFF
>TRBV4-1|TRBJ2-7
CASSLGTSGTVWEQYF
>TRBV7-8|TRBJ2-7
CASSSGTGSYEQYF
>TRBV19|TRBJ1-1
CASSMRGGYTEAFF
>TRBV5-1|TRBJ2-1
CASSYGYNEQFF
>TRBV18|TRBJ1-4
CASSPTLDRGATNEKLFF
>TRBV28|TRBJ1-1
CASSYVKNTEAFF
>TRBV5-1|TRBJ2-3
CASRDLGGTGRTDTQYF
>TRBV10-3|TRBJ2-1
CAISEGGQPYNEQFF
>TRBV13|TRBJ1-1
CASSLGWDEAFF
>TRBV14|TRBJ1-2
CASSLSQGGGYTF
>TRBV27|TRBJ2-4
CASSLSTTSIQYF
>TRBV19|TRBJ2-7
CASTIRLAGGPGYEQYF
>TRBV5-1|TRBJ2-2
CASSLVGYPGELFF
>TRBV29-1|TRBJ2-7
CSVLTGVEPFSYEQYF
>TRBV7-2|TRBJ1-1
CASSFWGMNTEAFF
>TRBV19|TRBJ1-6
CASSDPGQGRISPLHF
>TRBV29-1|TRBJ2-1
CSAPPDRGLYNEQFF
>TRBV19|TRBJ1-5
CASSRGQNQPQHF
>TRBV7-3|TRBJ2-7
CASSLPGEINYLEQYF
>TRBV12-5|TRBJ1-3
CASGLLEGPRGNTIYF